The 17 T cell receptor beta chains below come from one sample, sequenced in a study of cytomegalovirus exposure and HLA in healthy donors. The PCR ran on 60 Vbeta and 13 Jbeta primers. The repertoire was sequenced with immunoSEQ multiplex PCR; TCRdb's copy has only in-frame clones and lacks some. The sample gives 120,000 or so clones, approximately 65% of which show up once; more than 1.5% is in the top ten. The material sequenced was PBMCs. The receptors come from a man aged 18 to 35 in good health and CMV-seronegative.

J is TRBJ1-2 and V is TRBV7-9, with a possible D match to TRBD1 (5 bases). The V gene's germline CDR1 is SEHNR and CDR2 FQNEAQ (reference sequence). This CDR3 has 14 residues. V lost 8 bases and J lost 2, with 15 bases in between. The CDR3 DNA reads TGTGCCAGCGGAATGGACAAGCGCAACTATGGCTACACCTTC. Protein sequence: CASGMDKRNYGYTF.

The CDR3 sequence: CASSQVQGNEQYF. The CDR3 DNA sequence: TGTGCCAGCAGCCAAGTTCAGGGGAACGAGCAGTACTTC. The chain combines TRBV4-2 with TRBJ2-7, with a tentative D call TRBD1 (6 bases). Germline V lookup: CDR1 LGHNA, CDR2 YNFKEQ. The CDR3 totals 13 residues. With 1 base removed from V and 5 bases from J, the gap between germline ends came to 9 bases.

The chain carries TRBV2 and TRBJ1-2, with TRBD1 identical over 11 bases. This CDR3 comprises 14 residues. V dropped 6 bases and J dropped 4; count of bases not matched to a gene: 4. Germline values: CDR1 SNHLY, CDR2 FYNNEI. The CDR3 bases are TGTGCCAGCAGGGCGGGACAGGGGGTCTATGGCTACACCTTC. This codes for CASRAGQGVYGYTF.

The CDR3 sequence is CASSLSPEGDYTF. The CDR3 coding sequence is TGTGCCAGCAGTTTATCTCCCGAGGGGGACTACACCTTC. V is TRBV27 and J is TRBJ1-2, with a possible D match to TRBD1 (6 bases). Germline loops: CDR1 MNHEY, CDR2 SMNVEV (reference sequence). This CDR3 comprises 13 residues. V lost 0 bases and J lost 10, with 12 bases in between.

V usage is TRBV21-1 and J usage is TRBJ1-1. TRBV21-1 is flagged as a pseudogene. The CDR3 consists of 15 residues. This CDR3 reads CASSKDGVVGTEAFF. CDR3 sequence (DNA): TGTGCCAGCAGCAAAGACGGGGTGGTCGGCACTGAAGCTTTCTTT.

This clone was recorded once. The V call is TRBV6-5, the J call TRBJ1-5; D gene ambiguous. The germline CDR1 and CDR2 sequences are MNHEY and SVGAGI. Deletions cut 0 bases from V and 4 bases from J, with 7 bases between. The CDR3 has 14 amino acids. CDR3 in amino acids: CASSYSRENQPQHF. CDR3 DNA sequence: TGTGCCAGCAGTTACTCGAGAGAGAATCAGCCCCAGCATTTT.

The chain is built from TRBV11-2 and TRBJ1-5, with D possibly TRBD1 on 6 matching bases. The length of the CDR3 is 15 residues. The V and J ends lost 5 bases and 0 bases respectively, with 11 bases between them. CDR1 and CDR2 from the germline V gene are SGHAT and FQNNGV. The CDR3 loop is CASSPRGISNQPQHF. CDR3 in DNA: TGTGCCAGCAGCCCCAGGGGAATTAGCAATCAGCCCCAGCATTTT. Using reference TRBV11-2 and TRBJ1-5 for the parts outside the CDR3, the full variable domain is EAGVAQSPRYKIIEKRQSVAFWCNPISGHATLYWYQQILGQGPKLLIQFQNNGVVDDSQLPKDRFSAERLKGVDSTLKIQPAKLEDSAVYLCASSPRGISNQPQHFGDGTRLSIL.

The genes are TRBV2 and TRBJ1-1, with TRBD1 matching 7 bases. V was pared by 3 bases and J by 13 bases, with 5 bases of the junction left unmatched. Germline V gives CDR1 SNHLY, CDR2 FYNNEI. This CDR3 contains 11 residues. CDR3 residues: CASSDSGTVFF. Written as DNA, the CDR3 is TGTGCCAGCAGTGATTCCGGGACAGTTTTCTTT.

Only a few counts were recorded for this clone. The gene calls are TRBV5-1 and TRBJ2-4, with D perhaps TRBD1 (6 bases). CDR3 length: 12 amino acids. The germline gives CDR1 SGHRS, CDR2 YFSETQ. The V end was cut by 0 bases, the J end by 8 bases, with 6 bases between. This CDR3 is CASSLEGDIQYF. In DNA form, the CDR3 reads TGCGCCAGCAGCTTGGAGGGGGACATTCAGTACTTC.

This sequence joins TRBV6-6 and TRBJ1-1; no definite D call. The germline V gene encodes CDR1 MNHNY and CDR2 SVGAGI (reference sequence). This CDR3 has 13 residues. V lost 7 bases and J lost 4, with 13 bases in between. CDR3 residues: CASISAGGTEAFF. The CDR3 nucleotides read TGTGCCAGCATCAGTGCGGGTGGCACTGAAGCTTTCTTT.

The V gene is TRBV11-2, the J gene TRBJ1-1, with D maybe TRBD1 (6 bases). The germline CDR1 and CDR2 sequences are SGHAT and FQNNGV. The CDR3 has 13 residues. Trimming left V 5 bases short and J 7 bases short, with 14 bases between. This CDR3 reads CASSPGQMLEAFF. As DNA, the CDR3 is TGTGCCAGCAGCCCAGGACAGATGCTTGAAGCTTTCTTT.

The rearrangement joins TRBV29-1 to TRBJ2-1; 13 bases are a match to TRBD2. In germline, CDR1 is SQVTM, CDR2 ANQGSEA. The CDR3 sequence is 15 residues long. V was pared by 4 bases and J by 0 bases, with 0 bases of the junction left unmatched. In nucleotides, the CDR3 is TGCAGCGTTGGGACTAGCGGGAGCTCCTACAATGAGCAGTTCTTC. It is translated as CSVGTSGSSYNEQFF.

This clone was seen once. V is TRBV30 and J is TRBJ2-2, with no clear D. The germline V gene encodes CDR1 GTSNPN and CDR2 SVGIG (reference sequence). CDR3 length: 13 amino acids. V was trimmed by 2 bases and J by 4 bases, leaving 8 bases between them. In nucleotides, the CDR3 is TGTGCCTGGAGTCAAATAGCCACCGGGGAGCTGTTTTTT. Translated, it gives CAWSQIATGELFF.

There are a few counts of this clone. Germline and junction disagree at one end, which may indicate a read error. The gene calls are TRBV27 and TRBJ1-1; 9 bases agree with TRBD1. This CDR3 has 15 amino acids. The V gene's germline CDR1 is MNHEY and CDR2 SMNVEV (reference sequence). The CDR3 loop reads CASSLSTGGNTEAFF. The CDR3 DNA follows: TGTGCCAGCAGTCTATCAACAGGGGGCAACACTGAAGCTTTCTTT.

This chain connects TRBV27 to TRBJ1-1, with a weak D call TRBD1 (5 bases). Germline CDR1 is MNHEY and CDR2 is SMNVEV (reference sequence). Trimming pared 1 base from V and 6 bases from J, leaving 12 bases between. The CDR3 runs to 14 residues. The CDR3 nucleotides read TGTGCCAGCAGTTTATGGGGGGGGAAGGCTGAAGCTTTCTTT. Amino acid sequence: CASSLWGGKAEAFF.

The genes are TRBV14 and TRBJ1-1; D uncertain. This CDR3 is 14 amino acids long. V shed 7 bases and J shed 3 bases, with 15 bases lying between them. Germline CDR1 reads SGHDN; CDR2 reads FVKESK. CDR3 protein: CASTQRVGYTEAFF. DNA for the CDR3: TGTGCCAGCACACAGAGAGTTGGGTACACTGAAGCTTTCTTT.

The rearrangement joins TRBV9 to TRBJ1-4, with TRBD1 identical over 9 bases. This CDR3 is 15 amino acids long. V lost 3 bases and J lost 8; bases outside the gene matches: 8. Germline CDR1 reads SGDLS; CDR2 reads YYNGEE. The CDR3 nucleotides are TGTGCCAGCAGCGAACAGGGGGCGCGCGGGGAAAAACTGTTTTTT. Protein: CASSEQGARGEKLFF.